The 18 T cell receptor beta chains listed next were all sequenced from one sample in a study of cytomegalovirus exposure and HLA in healthy donors. PCR amplification relied on 60 Vbeta primers (plus 13 Jbeta primers). Only in-frame clones appear in the TCRdb table, and some are missing; sequencing was by immunoSEQ multiplex PCR. The sample holds about 70,000 clones. The sequencing sample was made of PBMCs. These receptors originate from a woman aged 25-40 years in good health and CMV-seronegative.

The V and J genes are TRBV28 and TRBJ1-2, with D unresolved. The CDR3 consists of 11 residues. Trimming cost V 4 bases and J 8 bases, with 8 bases left between them. Germline CDR1 reads MDHEN; CDR2 reads SYDVKM. CDR3: CASSWAQGYTF. CDR3 sequence (DNA): TGTGCCAGCAGTTGGGCACAGGGCTACACCTTC.

The V call is TRBV9, the J call TRBJ2-3; 8 nucleotides match TRBD2. J lost 6 bases, V lost 0 bases, and 6 bases had no gene match. Germline CDR1 and CDR2: SGDLS and YYNGEE. The CDR3 length is 15 residues. The CDR3: CASSVAGGLVDTQYF. The CDR3 DNA reads TGTGCCAGCAGCGTAGCGGGGGGGCTCGTTGATACGCAGTATTTT.

This sequence joins TRBV11-1 and TRBJ2-1, with TRBD2 as a possible D gene (6 bases). This CDR3 contains 15 residues. Germline lookup yields CDR1 SGHAT and CDR2 FQDESV (reference sequence). Trimming removed 2 bases at V and 7 bases at J, with 15 bases between. In nucleotides, the CDR3 is TGTGCCAGCAGCTTACTACGGGGGTACCGGAATGAGCAGTTCTTC. Its translation is CASSLLRGYRNEQFF.

The J gene is TRBJ1-1, the V gene TRBV28; TRBD1 matches at 9 bases. V lost 5 bases and J lost 3; bases outside the gene matches: 4. There are 14 residues in the CDR3. The germline CDR1 and CDR2 sequences are MDHEN and SYDVKM. CDR3 in amino acids: CASSADRGYTEAFF. The CDR3 nucleotides are TGTGCCAGCAGTGCGGACAGGGGATACACTGAAGCTTTCTTT. Together with reference TRBV28 and TRBJ1-1, the CDR3 gives the full variable domain: DVKVTQSSRYLVKRTGEKVFLECVQDMDHENMFWYRQDPGLGLRLIYFSYDVKMKEKGDIPEGYSVSREKKERFSLILESASTNQTSMYLCASSADRGYTEAFFGQGTRLTVV.

The rearrangement links TRBV4-2 to TRBJ1-2; D possibly corresponds to TRBD1 (6 bases). V gave up 7 bases and J gave up 3 bases, with 21 bases separating them. Per the germline V gene, CDR1 is LGHNA and CDR2 is YNFKEQ. The CDR3 has 16 residues. CDR3 amino acids: CASTGGQSRWDYGYTF. The CDR3 nucleotides are TGTGCCAGCACTGGGGGACAATCGAGATGGGACTATGGCTACACCTTC.

V usage is TRBV30 and J usage is TRBJ2-1; 10 positions match TRBD2. The CDR3 is 15 residues long. The V segment lost 0 bases and the J segment 7 bases; nucleotides outside the gene matches: 6. Per the germline V gene, CDR1 is GTSNPN and CDR2 is SVGIG (reference sequence). The CDR3 DNA is TGTGCCTGGAGTGTACAAGCGGGGGGGATGAATGAGCAGTTCTTC. Its protein product is CAWSVQAGGMNEQFF.

The chain employs TRBV2 and TRBJ2-5, with D possibly being TRBD2 (7 bases). V dropped 4 bases and J dropped 2 bases, with 11 bases sitting between them. The CDR3 covers 14 residues. Germline V lookup: CDR1 SNHLY, CDR2 FYNNEI. The CDR3 reads CASSGGGGQETQYF. The CDR3 nucleotides read TGTGCCAGCAGTGGGGGGGGCGGGCAAGAGACCCAGTACTTC.

The rearrangement joins TRBV18 to TRBJ2-3; 10 bases match TRBD2. CDR1 is KGHSH, CDR2 LQKENI, per germline. Unmatched junction bases numbered 17, after V lost 2 bases and J lost 0 bases. This CDR3 has 21 residues. The DNA of the CDR3 is TGTGCCAGCTCACCAAAGGGTCTCAGCGGGAGGGGGATATTTAGCACAGATACGCAGTATTTT. Translating gives CASSPKGLSGRGIFSTDTQYF.

This chain uses TRBV4-1 with TRBJ1-2; no clear D. With 4 bases removed from V and 10 bases from J, the gap between germline ends came to 16 bases. CDR1 is MGHRA and CDR2 is YSYEKL in the germline V gene. This CDR3 has 13 residues. The CDR3 DNA follows: TGCGCCAGCAGCCCGACTCGGCCTGGATCCTACACCTTC. This translates into CASSPTRPGSYTF.

The chain uses TRBV6-6 and TRBJ2-7, with 8 bases aligning to TRBD2. CDR3 length equals 11 residues. Germline V CDR1 and CDR2: MNHNY, SVGAGI (reference sequence). Trimming removed 5 bases from V and 7 bases from J; junction bases left unmatched: 1. CDR3: CASSPGGEQYF. CDR3 DNA sequence: TGTGCCAGCAGTCCGGGGGGGGAGCAGTACTTC.

V gene TRBV7-8 combines with J gene TRBJ2-2, with D maybe TRBD1 (6 bases). This CDR3 comprises 12 residues. V lost 7 bases and J 7 bases, leaving 10 bases between the germline ends. Germline values: CDR1 SGHVS, CDR2 FQNEAQ. CDR3: CASNRVIGELFF. In DNA form, the CDR3 reads TGTGCCAGCAACAGGGTGATCGGGGAGCTGTTTTTT.

The chain is built from TRBV5-1 and TRBJ2-7, with a tentative D call TRBD1 (6 bases). This CDR3 region has 14 residues. CDR1 is SGHRS and CDR2 is YFSETQ in the germline V gene. V was pared by 0 bases and J by 0 bases, with 7 bases between. In DNA form, the CDR3 reads TGCGCCAGCAGCTTGGGACAGGACTCCTACGAGCAGTACTTC. Translating it yields CASSLGQDSYEQYF. Drawing the rest from reference TRBV5-1 and TRBJ2-7, the complete variable domain is KAGVTQTPRYLIKTRGQQVTLSCSPISGHRSVSWYQQTPGQGLQFLFEYFSETQRNKGNFPGRFSGRQFSNSRSEMNVSTLELGDSALYLCASSLGQDSYEQYFGPGTRLTVT.

Details on this clone: One end of the junction varies from germline; a read error may be responsible. The genes are TRBV27 and TRBJ1-1; TRBD1 agrees at 9 bases. The CDR3 runs to 14 residues. In germline, CDR1 is MNHEY, CDR2 SMNVEV (reference sequence). The chain's CDR3 is CASSSGQGITEDFF. The CDR3 DNA follows: TGTGCCAGCAGTTCAGGACAGGGGATCACTGAAGATTTCTTT.

The chain links TRBV5-1 to TRBJ2-1, with D perhaps matching TRBD2 (6 bases). CDR3 length: 15 amino acids. Germline V gene sequence: CDR1 SGHRS, CDR2 YFSETQ. V gave up 4 bases and J gave up 6 bases, with 17 bases separating them. CDR3 in DNA: TGCGCCAGCAGCCGCGGACTAATTCCCTCCAATGAGCAGTTCTTC. Translating gives CASSRGLIPSNEQFF.

This sequence joins TRBV30 and TRBJ2-5; weak D call: TRBD1 (5 bases). CDR3 size: 13 residues. In germline, CDR1 is GTSNPN, CDR2 SVGIG (reference sequence). The V gene lost 7 bases and the J gene lost 4 bases, with 16 bases spanning the gap. Written as DNA, the CDR3 is TGTGCCTCTACGGAAAGGGGCCTAGAGACCCAGTACTTC. Its protein is CASTERGLETQYF. Looking up the rest from reference TRBV30 and TRBJ2-5 gives the full variable domain: SQTIHQWPATLVQPVGSPLSLECTVEGTSNPNLYWYRQAAGRGLQLLFYSVGIGQISSEVPQNLSASRPQDRQFILSSKKLLLSDSGFYLCASTERGLETQYFGPGTRLLVL.

About this clone itself: Compared with germline, one end of the junction differs, possibly owing to a read error. V is TRBV7-9 and J is TRBJ2-7; 7 bases match TRBD1. CDR1 SEHNR and CDR2 FQNEAQ come from the germline V gene (reference sequence). The CDR3 totals 11 residues. In DNA form, the CDR3 reads TGTGCCAGCAGCGCAACAGGGGATTTGGACTTC. Its protein is CASSATGDLDF. Filled out from reference TRBV7-9 and TRBJ2-7, the complete variable domain reads DTGVSQNPRHKITKRGQNVTFRCDPISEHNRLYWYRQTLGQGPEFLTYFQNEAQLEKSRLLSDRFSAERPKGSFSTLEIQRTEQGDSAMYLCASSATGDLDFGPGTRLTVT.

J is TRBJ2-2 and V is TRBV19, with D perhaps matching TRBD2 (7 bases). The V end lost 3 bases, the J end lost 6 bases, and 11 bases lay between the germline ends. Germline values: CDR1 LNHDA, CDR2 SQIVND (reference sequence). The CDR3 totals 14 residues. CDR3 protein: CASSIWGGSGELFF. For the CDR3, the DNA is TGTGCCAGTAGTATTTGGGGGGGCTCCGGGGAGCTGTTTTTT.

The DNA for the CDR3 is TGTGCCTTTGCCCGGGGACAGACCTACAATGAGCAGTTCTTC. Translation gives CAFARGQTYNEQFF. The rearrangement uses TRBV30 and TRBJ2-1; 7 nucleotides match TRBD1. V lost 7 bases, J lost 2 bases, and 8 bases stayed unmatched. The CDR3 sequence is 14 residues long. Germline-derived CDR1 and CDR2 are GTSNPN and SVGIG (reference sequence).